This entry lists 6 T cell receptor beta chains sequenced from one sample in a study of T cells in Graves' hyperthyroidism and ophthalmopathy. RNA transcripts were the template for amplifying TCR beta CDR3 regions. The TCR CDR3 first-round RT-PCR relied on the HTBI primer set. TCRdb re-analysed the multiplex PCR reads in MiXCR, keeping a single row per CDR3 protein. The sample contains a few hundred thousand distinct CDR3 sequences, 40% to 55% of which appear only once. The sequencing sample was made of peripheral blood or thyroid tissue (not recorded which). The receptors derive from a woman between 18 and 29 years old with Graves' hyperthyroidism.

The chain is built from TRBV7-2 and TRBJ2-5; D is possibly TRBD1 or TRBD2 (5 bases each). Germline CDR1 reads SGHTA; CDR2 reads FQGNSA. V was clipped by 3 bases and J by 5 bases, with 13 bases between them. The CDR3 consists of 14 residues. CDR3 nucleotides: TGTGCCAGCAGCTTGCCGGACGGGGCGGAGACCCAGTACTTC. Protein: CASSLPDGAETQYF.

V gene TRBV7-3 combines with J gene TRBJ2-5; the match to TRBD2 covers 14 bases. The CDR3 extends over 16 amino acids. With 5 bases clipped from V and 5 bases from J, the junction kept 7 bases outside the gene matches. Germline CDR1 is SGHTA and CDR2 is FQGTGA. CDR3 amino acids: CASSQTGTSGSETQYF. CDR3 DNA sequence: TGTGCCAGCAGCCAAACCGGGACTAGCGGGAGTGAGACCCAGTACTTC.

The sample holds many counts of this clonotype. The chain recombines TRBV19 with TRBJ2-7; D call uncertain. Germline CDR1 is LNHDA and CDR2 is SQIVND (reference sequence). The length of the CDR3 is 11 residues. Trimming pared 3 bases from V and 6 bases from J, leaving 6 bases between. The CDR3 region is CASSIGVEQYF. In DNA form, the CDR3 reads TGTGCCAGTAGTATTGGCGTCGAGCAGTACTTC.

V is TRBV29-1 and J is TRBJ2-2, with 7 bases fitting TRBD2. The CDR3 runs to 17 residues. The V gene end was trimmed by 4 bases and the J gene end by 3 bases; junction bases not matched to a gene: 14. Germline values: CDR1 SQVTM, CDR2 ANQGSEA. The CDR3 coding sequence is TGCAGCGTTGGAGGGGTTATGACTAGCAGGGACACCGGGGAGCTGTTTTTT. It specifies CSVGGVMTSRDTGELFF.

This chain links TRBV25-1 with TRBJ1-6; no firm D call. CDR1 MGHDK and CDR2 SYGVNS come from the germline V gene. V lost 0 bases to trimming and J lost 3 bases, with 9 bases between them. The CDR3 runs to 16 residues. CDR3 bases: TGTGCCAGCAGTGAATACGGTACCCTCTATAATTCACCCCTCCACTTT. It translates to CASSEYGTLYNSPLHF.

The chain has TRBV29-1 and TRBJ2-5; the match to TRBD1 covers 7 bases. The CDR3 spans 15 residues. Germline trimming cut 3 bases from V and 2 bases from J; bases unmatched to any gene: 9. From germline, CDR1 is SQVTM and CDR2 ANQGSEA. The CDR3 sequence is CSVDARTGLQETQYF. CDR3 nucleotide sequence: TGCAGCGTTGATGCTAGGACAGGCCTACAAGAGACCCAGTACTTC.